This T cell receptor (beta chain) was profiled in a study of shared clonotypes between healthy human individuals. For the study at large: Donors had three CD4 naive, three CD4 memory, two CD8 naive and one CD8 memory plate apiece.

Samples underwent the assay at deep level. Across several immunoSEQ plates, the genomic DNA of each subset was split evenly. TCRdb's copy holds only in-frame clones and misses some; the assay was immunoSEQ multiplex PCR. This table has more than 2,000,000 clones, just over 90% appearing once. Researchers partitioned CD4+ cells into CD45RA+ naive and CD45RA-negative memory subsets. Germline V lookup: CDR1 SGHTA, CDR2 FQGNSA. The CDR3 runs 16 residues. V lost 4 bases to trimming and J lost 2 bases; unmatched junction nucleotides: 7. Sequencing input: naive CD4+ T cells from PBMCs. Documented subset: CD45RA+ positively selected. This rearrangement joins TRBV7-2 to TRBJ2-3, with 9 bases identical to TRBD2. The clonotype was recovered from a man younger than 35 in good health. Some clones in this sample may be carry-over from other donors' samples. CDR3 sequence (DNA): TGTGCCAGCAGCTCCCGATTAGCGGGAGTCACAGATACGCAGTATTTT. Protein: CASSSRLAGVTDTQYF.